This T cell receptor beta chain was sequenced for a study of OX40 agonist ivuxolimab in advanced cancers. Study-wide context: Patients in the trial were receiving intravenous ivuxolimab every 2 weeks, at doses of 0.01 to 10 mg/kg. Patients were approximately 80% male with ages roughly 20 to 85, mean roughly 64. Anti-PD-1, anti-PD-L1 or anti-CTLA-4 therapy given earlier was allowed, and around 40% had some.

Study-level findings and limits: Some nonresponders also had low normalized T-cell clonal expansion.

Points on this clone: Its antigen is currently unknown.

The repertoire was sequenced with immunoSEQ multiplex PCR; TCRdb's copy has only in-frame clones and lacks some. The sample holds nearly 50,000 clones; around 80% are singletons and the top ten take approximately 7.3%. This CDR3 spans 16 amino acids. CDR1 and CDR2 from the germline V gene are SEHNR and FQNEAQ (reference sequence). The V gene end was trimmed by 5 bases and the J gene end by 0 bases; junction bases not matched to a gene: 8. This specimen was CD4+ or CD8+ T cells sorted from blood, taken in a trial of the OX40 agonist ivuxolimab. The rearrangement uses TRBV7-9 and TRBJ2-3; 7 positions agree with TRBD2. The TCR originated in an adult with an advanced solid tumor such as melanoma, head and neck, liver or kidney cancer. The CDR3 DNA sequence: TGTGCCAGCAGCCTTGGGGGGGGACCCAGCACAGATACGCAGTATTTT. It translates to CASSLGGGPSTDTQYF.